This T cell receptor (beta chain) was identified in a study of T cells in Graves' hyperthyroidism and ophthalmopathy (dated by TCRdb to between 2018 and 2021). The study in broad terms: Peripheral blood samples were taken at the time of initial diagnosis, prior to any treatment. A discovery cohort of about a hundred patients, about 43 with Graves' ophthalmopathy and approximately 55 with stable Graves' hyperthyroidism, was used to find distinguishing TCR V-J signatures. Prospective prediction of ophthalmopathy was tested in an independent validation cohort consisting of 18 hyperthyroidism patients and about 17 patients who later progressed to ophthalmopathy. The 100 discovery patients were randomly divided into training and test sets at a 7:3 ratio. The study also compared thyroid tissue and blood T-cell repertoires from five or six Graves' hyperthyroidism patients. After blood sampling, hyperthyroidism patients were treated with methimazole at a starting dose of 30 mg daily, and ophthalmopathy patients were treated with high-dose intravenous methylprednisolone. According to the paper, TCR Vbeta CDR3 sequencing was carried out on roughly 130 peripheral blood samples, which came from fewer than 50 ophthalmopathy, 75 to 80 hyperthyroidism and some 17 progressor patients. The study at large found these results: In cross-validation, a model built on a 13 V-J signature told ophthalmopathy apart from stable hyperthyroidism with 85% to 90% sensitivity and approximately 81% specificity, and in testing the same model reached 80%/75%. Most expanded thyroid clonotypes (frequency above 0.001) were also detected in blood, a finding suggesting that blood repertoires may reflect thyroid immune responses. No statistical method was used to fix the sample size in advance, and group allocation was not hidden from the investigators. In validation, the model predicted progression to ophthalmopathy a median of approximately 6.6 months before onset, with about 71% sensitivity and more than 72% specificity.

The CDR3 sequence holds 14 residues, the cysteine and phenylalanine included. Just the 42-base CDR3 DNA is kept, in frame starting at base 1. V is shortened by 1 base, J by 1 base, and the region joining them spans 9 bases. As encoded in the germline V gene, CDR1 is SGHRS while CDR2 is YFSETQ. The TCR beta CDR3 regions were amplified from RNA transcripts. The TCR CDR3 was subjected to a first round of RT-PCR using the HTBI primer set and the Qiagen OneStep RT-PCR kit. The libraries were constructed in a second round of multiplex PCR and then size-selected and purified. The libraries were sequenced on an Illumina HiSeq2000 using paired-end 100 bp reads. The published analysis was carried out like this. SOAPnuke was used to process the raw data, with reads discarded if the reads contained adapters or uncalled bases, had a mean Phred below 15, or lacked an exact constant-primer or identifier match. COPE v1.2.5 was used to merge high-quality paired reads, and clonotypes were defined as unique nucleotide sequences. MiTCR v1.1 was used to align the clonotypes against IMGT TRBV, TRBD and TRBJ reference segments. Analysis was restricted to V-J combinations with a frequency above 0.0001, which covered about 99% of repertoires. The TCS score was defined as the ratio of F50 (clonal expansion) to E x V (chaos), calculated using BLOSUM62-based TCRdist between CDR3 peptides within each V-J. Welch's t-statistics and random forest reduced 450 to 600 V-J features to 13, which were used in a naive Bayes classifier (R e1071). Using fastp at Q25 and MiXCR, TCRdb reprocessed the public reads and kept productive beta chains. Each entry merges the rows of one CDR3 protein and shows their most common DNA and genes. The V and J calls here are based on TCRdb, not the publication. The sample table lists some 700,000 distinct CDR3 sequences, 17% of them with a count of one. The ten top clones hold roughly a sixth of the sample.

Regarding this clonotype: Which antigen it targets is not known. No base quality information exists; no much larger clone differs at one position.

A patient counted as having stable Graves' hyperthyroidism if no progression to ophthalmopathy occurred over 18 months of follow-up. Hyperthyroidism patients were newly diagnosed, had a disease duration of under 2 months, and were aged 18 to 65 years. Patients with uncontrolled infections, other autoimmune diseases, pregnancy or lactation were excluded. Diagnoses were established on the basis of clinical symptoms, serum thyroxine and TRAb, thyroid ultrasound, and orbital computed tomography. PBMCs were separated from over 9 ml of fresh peripheral blood using Ficoll-Paque density gradient centrifugation. Total RNA was extracted with Trizol reagent, and quality was checked on an Agilent 2100 Bioanalyzer.

The specimen was blood. This receptor chain uses TRBV5-1 and TRBJ2-7; the D gene is possibly TRBD1, with 6 bases matching. The sequence derives from a man in his fifties or sixties with Graves' hyperthyroidism. The CDR3 protein sequence reads: CASSLRQESYEQYF. Here is the DNA: TGCGCCAGCAGCTTGCGACAGGAATCCTACGAGCAGTACTTC.